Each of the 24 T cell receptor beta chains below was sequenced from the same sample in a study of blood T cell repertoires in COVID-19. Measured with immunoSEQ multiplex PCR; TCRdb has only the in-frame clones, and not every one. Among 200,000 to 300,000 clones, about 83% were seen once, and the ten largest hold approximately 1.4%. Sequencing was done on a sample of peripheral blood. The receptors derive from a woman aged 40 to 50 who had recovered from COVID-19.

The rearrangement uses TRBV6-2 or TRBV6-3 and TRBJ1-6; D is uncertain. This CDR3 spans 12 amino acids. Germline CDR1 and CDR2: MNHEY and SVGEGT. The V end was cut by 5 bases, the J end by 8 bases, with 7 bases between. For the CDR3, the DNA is TGTGCCAGCAGTCCCCTTGATTCACCCCTCCACTTT. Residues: CASSPLDSPLHF.

The CDR3 DNA follows: TGTGCCAGTAGTACAAGCAGGGGTAAGACTGAAGCTTTCTTT. This gives the protein CASSTSRGKTEAFF. The V gene is TRBV19, the J gene TRBJ1-1; possible D gene TRBD1, 6 bases. This CDR3 has 14 amino acids. V was shortened by 4 bases and J by 5 bases, with 14 bases between the two germline ends. The germline V gene encodes CDR1 LNHDA and CDR2 SQIVND (reference sequence).

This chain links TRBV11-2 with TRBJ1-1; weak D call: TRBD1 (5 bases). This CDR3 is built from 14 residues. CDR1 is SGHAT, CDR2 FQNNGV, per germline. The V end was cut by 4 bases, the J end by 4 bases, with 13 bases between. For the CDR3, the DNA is TGTGCCAGCAGCTCCTTTACCGGGGGCACTGAAGCTTTCTTT. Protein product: CASSSFTGGTEAFF.

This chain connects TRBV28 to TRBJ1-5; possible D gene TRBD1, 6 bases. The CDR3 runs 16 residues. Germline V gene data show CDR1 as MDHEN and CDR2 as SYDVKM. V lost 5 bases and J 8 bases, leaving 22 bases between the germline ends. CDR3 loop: CASSTWGPGLGKPQHF. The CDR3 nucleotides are TGTGCCAGCAGTACCTGGGGGCCGGGGCTGGGTAAGCCCCAGCATTTT. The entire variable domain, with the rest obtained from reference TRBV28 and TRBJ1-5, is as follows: DVKVTQSSRYLVKRTGEKVFLECVQDMDHENMFWYRQDPGLGLRLIYFSYDVKMKEKGDIPEGYSVSREKKERFSLILESASTNQTSMYLCASSTWGPGLGKPQHFGDGTRLSIL.

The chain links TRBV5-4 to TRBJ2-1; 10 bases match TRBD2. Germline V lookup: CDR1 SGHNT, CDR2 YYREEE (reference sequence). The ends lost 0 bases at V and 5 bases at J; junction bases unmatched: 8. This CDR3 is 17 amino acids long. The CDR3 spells CASSLALSAGGHNEQFF. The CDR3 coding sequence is TGTGCCAGCAGCTTGGCTTTATCAGCGGGGGGGCACAATGAGCAGTTCTTC. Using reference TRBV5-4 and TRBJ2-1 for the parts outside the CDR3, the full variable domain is ETGVTQSPTHLIKTRGQQVTLRCSSQSGHNTVSWYQQALGQGPQFIFQYYREEENGRGNFPPRFSGLQFPNYSSELNVNALELDDSALYLCASSLALSAGGHNEQFFGPGTRLTVL.

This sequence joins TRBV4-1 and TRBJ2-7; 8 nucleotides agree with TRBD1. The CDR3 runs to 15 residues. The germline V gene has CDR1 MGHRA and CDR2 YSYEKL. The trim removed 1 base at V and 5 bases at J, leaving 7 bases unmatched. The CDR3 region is CASSQVGDRGHEQYF. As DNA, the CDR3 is TGCGCCAGCAGCCAAGTAGGAGACAGGGGACACGAGCAGTACTTC.

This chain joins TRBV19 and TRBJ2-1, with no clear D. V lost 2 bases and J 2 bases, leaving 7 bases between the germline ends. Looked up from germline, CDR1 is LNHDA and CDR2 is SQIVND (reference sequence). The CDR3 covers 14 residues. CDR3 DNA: TGTGCCAGTAGTATATCACGGGCCTACAATGAGCAGTTCTTC. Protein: CASSISRAYNEQFF.

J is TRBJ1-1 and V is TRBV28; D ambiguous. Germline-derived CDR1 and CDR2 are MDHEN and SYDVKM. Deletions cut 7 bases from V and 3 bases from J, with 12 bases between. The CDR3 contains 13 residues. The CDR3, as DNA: TGTGCCAGCATTTCCCCCGTGTACACTGAAGCTTTCTTT. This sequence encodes CASISPVYTEAFF.

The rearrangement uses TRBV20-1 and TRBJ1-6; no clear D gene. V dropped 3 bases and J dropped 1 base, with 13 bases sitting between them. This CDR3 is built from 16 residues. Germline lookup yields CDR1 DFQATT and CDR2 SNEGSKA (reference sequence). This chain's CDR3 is CSASYAVQSYNSPLHF. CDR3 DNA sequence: TGCAGTGCTAGTTACGCTGTACAATCCTATAATTCACCCCTCCACTTT.

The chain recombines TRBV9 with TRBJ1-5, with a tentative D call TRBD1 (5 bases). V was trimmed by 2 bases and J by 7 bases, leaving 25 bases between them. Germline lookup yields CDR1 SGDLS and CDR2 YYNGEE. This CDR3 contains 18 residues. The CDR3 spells CASSVGQLGGGIIQPQHF. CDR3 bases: TGTGCCAGCAGCGTTGGCCAGCTCGGGGGGGGGATCATACAGCCCCAGCATTTT.

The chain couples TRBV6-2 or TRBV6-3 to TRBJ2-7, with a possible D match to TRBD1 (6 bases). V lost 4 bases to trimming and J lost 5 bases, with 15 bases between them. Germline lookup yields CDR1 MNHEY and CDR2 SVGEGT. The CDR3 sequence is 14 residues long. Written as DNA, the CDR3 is TGTGCCAGCAGTTCCGGGACACCGCCCCACGAGCAGTACTTC. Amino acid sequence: CASSSGTPPHEQYF.

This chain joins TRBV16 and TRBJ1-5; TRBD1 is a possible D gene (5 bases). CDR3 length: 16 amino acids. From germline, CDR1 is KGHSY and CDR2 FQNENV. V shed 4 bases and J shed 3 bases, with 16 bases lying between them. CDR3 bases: TGTGCCAGCAGCCCAGCCCAGAGGGACTACAATCAGCCCCAGCATTTT. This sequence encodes CASSPAQRDYNQPQHF.

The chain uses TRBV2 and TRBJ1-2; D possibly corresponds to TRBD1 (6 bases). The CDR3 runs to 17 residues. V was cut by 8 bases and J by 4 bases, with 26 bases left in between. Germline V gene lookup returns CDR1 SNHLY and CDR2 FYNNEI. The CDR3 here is CASAMPGTPSGSYGYTF. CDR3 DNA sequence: TGTGCCAGCGCCATGCCCGGGACACCCTCGGGTAGCTATGGCTACACCTTC.

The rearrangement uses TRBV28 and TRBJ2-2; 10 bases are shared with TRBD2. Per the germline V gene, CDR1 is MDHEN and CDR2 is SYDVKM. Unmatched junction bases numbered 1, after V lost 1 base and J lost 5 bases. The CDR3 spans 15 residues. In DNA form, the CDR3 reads TGTGCCAGCAGTTTATCACTAGCGGGGACCGGGGAGCTGTTTTTT. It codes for CASSLSLAGTGELFF.

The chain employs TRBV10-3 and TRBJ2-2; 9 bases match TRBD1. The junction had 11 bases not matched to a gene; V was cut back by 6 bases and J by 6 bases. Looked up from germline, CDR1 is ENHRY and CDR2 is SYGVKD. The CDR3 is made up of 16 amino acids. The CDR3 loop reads CAIREARQGVAGELFF. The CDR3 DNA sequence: TGTGCCATCAGAGAGGCGAGACAGGGGGTCGCCGGGGAGCTGTTTTTT.

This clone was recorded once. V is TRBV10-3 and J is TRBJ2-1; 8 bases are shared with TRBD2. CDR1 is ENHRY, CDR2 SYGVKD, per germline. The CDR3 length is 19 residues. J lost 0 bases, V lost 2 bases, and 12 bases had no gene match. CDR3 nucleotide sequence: TGTGCCATCAGTGAGGCCGGATATAGCGGGGTTAACTCCTACAATGAGCAGTTCTTC. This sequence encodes CAISEAGYSGVNSYNEQFF.

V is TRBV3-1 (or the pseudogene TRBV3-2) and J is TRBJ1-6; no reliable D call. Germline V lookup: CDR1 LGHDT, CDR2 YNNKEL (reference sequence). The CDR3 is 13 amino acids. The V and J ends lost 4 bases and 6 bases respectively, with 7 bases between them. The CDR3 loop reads CASSPGSNSPLHF. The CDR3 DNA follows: TGTGCCAGCAGCCCCGGGAGTAATTCACCCCTCCACTTT.

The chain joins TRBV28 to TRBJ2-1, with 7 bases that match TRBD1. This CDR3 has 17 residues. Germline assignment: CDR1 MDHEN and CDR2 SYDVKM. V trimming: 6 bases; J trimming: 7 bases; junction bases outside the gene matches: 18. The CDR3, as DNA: TGTGCCAGCAGCTCGCCCCGGGACAGTGGTAGTTTGAATGAGCAGTTCTTC. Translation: CASSSPRDSGSLNEQFF.

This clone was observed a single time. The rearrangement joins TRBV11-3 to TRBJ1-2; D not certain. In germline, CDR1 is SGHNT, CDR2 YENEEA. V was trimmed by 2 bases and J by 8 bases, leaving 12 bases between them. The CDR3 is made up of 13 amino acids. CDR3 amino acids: CASSLTPSVGYTF. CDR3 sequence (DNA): TGTGCCAGCAGCTTAACTCCCTCGGTGGGCTACACCTTC.

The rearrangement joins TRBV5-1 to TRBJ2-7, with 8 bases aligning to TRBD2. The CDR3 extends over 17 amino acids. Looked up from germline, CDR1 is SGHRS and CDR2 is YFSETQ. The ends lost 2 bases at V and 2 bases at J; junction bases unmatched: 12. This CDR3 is CASSFSLSSGPTYEQYF. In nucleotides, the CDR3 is TGCGCCAGCAGCTTTTCACTGTCTAGCGGGCCGACCTACGAGCAGTACTTC.

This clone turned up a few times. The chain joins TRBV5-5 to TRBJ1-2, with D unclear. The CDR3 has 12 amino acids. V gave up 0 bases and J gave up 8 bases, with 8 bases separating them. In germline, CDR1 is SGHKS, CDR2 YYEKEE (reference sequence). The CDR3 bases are TGTGCCAGCAGCTTGGGACAACGGGGCTACACCTTC. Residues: CASSLGQRGYTF.

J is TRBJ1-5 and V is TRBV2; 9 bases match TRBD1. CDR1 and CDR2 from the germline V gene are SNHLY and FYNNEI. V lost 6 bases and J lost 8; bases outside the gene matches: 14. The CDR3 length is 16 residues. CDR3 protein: CASRAGTGFGSKPQHF. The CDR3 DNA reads TGTGCCAGCAGGGCCGGGACAGGGTTTGGGTCGAAGCCCCAGCATTTT.

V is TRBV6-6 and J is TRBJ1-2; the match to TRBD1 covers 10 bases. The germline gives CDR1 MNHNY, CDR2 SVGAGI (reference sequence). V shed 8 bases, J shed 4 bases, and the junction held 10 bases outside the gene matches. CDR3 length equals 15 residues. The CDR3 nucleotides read TGTGCCAGCGGCTTCTGGACAGGGGGGGGCTATGGCTACACCTTC. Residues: CASGFWTGGGYGYTF.

DNA of the CDR3: TGTGCCAGCAGCTTAACGACTTATGAAGCTTTCTTT. Translating it yields CASSLTTYEAFF. The chain couples TRBV11-1 to TRBJ1-1; D is uncertain. V was cut by 2 bases and J by 7 bases, with 8 bases left in between. The germline CDR1 and CDR2 sequences are SGHAT and FQDESV (reference sequence). The CDR3 is made up of 12 amino acids. Variable domain in full (rest from reference TRBV11-1 and TRBJ1-1): EAEVAQSPRYKITEKSQAVAFWCDPISGHATLYWYRQILGQGPELLVQFQDESVVDDSQLPKDRFSAERLKGVDSTLKIQPAELGDSAMYLCASSLTTYEAFFGQGTRLTVV.